This T cell receptor (beta chain) was sequenced during a study of sequential checkpoint blockade in melanoma (dated 2019 in TCRdb). Study-wide context: Patients were randomized 1:1 to first-line nivolumab followed by ipilimumab (arm A) or ipilimumab followed by nivolumab (arm B). Both trial sequences were followed by maintenance nivolumab. Study-wide findings and limitations: The response-prediction model combining TCR metrics and mutation burden needs validation in larger, independent patient cohorts.

The treatment or condition label, as the study defines it: randomized to nivolumab then ipilimumab (arm A) or the reverse (arm B). None of the trial patients had been given prior DNA-damaging chemotherapy. A FACS Aria II flow cytometer was used to sort live CD3+CD8+ cells that were negative for CD19 and CD56 from thawed PBMCs. The samples were obtained from melanoma patients enrolled in CheckMate 064, an open-label, randomized phase II trial testing sequential checkpoint blockade. Peripheral blood mononuclear cells were collected by leukapheresis, purified using Ficoll-Paque, and frozen in human serum containing approximately 9.6% DMSO. Immediately after sorting, the purity of sorted blood CD3+CD8+ cells was verified to be >95%, after which DNA was extracted. TCRbeta CDR3 regions were immunosequenced from genomic DNA with the immunoSEQ Assay. Before high-throughput sequencing, genomic DNA was amplified using bias-controlled multiplex PCR. In the original analysis: To quantify the absolute abundance of each unique TCRbeta CDR3 region, the sequences were collapsed and filtered. Clonality was defined as 1 minus Pielou's evenness and was calculated using productive rearrangements only. Clones with significantly greater frequencies in on-treatment versus baseline samples were identified using a previously published method. TCRdb provides this immuneACCESS table in a form limited to in-frame rearrangements. Some clones are lacking; in checked studies, under half of them reflect an unresolved V gene, and why the rest are absent is not known. V and J calls and clone size are given by that table; D and trimming were obtained from the DNA. The sample table holds 34,000 or so clones, of which roughly 85% were seen once. The biggest ten clones account for 15% to 20% of the sample.

Concerning this clone itself: There is no known antigen for this receptor. Nothing much larger sits one base from this clone, and base qualities are not available.

The CDR3 contains 14 residues, cysteine and phenylalanine counted. CDR3 DNA only is kept here, 42 bases in frame from base 1. V sheds 5 bases and J sheds 8 bases, leaving 18 bases between their ends. In the germline V gene (reference sequence), CDR1 corresponds to MNHNY and CDR2 to SVGAGI. Rearrangement joined TRBV6-6 to TRBJ1-1; TRBD1 is a weak D gene call, 6 bases matching. The TCR sequence derives from a human donor with melanoma. The sample was CD8+ T cells sorted from blood (inferred from file names), taken from a patient given nivolumab and ipilimumab in sequence. The CDR3 region: CASSPLGTTREAFF. The bases read TGTGCCAGCAGTCCACTCGGGACAACCCGAGAAGCTTTCTTT.